The 26 T cell receptor beta chains below all came from one sample that was sequenced in a study of blood T cell repertoires in COVID-19. The method was immunoSEQ multiplex PCR; TCRdb's version includes in-frame clones alone and lacks a portion of them. The sample holds fewer than 300,000 clones, roughly 86% seen once. The sample taken for sequencing was peripheral blood. These receptors all stem from a man younger than 35 with active or convalescent COVID-19.

The CDR3 region is CASSSIAGNSYEQYF. The CDR3 DNA reads as TGTGCCAGCAGCTCAATAGCGGGTAACTCCTACGAGCAGTACTTC. The chain carries TRBV7-6 and TRBJ2-7, with TRBD2 matching over 7 bases. The CDR3 is 15 residues long. Germline V CDR1 and CDR2: SGHVS, FNYEAQ. V was pared by 4 bases and J by 0 bases, with 6 bases of the junction left unmatched.

The CDR3 region has the DNA TGTGCCAGCAGCCCCAGAAGAACCCCCGCAGAAACGCAGTTCTTC. This gives the protein CASSPRRTPAETQFF. The chain combines TRBV9 with TRBJ2-1, with D hard to call. Germline V gives CDR1 SGDLS, CDR2 YYNGEE. This CDR3 comprises 15 residues. V lost 4 bases and J lost 12, with 23 bases in between.

The rearrangement uses TRBV4-1 and TRBJ1-3, with D possibly being TRBD1 (5 bases). Germline values: CDR1 MGHRA, CDR2 YSYEKL. V was cut by 4 bases and J by 4 bases, with 14 bases left in between. The CDR3 consists of 15 residues. The CDR3 here is CASSLSGGFGNTIYF. In DNA, the CDR3 is TGCGCCAGCAGCCTCTCGGGGGGGTTCGGAAACACCATATATTTT.

The genes are TRBV18 and TRBJ2-7, with 11 bases aligning to TRBD1. The J segment lost 6 bases and the V segment lost 2 bases, leaving 6 bases of the junction unmatched. Per germline, CDR1 KGHSH and CDR2 LQKENI. CDR3 length equals 15 residues. The CDR3 DNA reads as TGTGCCAGCTCACCAGGGACAGGGGGAAGGGGCGAGCAGTACTTC. This sequence encodes CASSPGTGGRGEQYF.

This clone was seen a single time. The gene calls are TRBV5-5 and TRBJ1-2, with 8 bases lining up with TRBD1. The CDR3 is 15 residues long. With 3 bases clipped from V and 8 bases from J, the junction kept 12 bases outside the gene matches. The germline V gene encodes CDR1 SGHKS and CDR2 YYEKEE (reference sequence). The CDR3 is CASSSTPRGRGGYTF. CDR3 in DNA: TGTGCCAGCAGCTCCACCCCCAGGGGGCGAGGAGGCTACACCTTC. Supplemented by reference TRBV5-5 and TRBJ1-2, the full variable domain reads DAGVTQSPTHLIKTRGQQVTLRCSPISGHKSVSWYQQVLGQGPQFIFQYYEKEERGRGNFPDRFSARQFPNYSSELNVNALLLGDSALYLCASSSTPRGRGGYTFGSGTRLTVV.

About this clone itself: Other nucleotide sequences in the sample specify the same CDR3. This chain joins TRBV6-5 and TRBJ2-3, with 13 nucleotides matching TRBD2. The CDR3 contains 15 residues. Unmatched junction bases numbered 3, after V lost 5 bases and J lost 4 bases. CDR1 and CDR2 (germline): MNHEY, SVGAGI. Here the CDR3 reads CASSLTSGGADTQYF. CDR3 sequence (DNA): TGTGCCAGCAGTCTAACTAGCGGGGGGGCAGATACGCAGTATTTT.

J is TRBJ1-3 and V is TRBV9; unclear D gene. The CDR3 length is 11 residues. Germline CDR1 is SGDLS and CDR2 is YYNGEE. Trimming removed 7 bases at V and 1 base at J, with 3 bases between. In DNA form, the CDR3 reads TGTGCCAGCCAGTCTGGAAACACCATATATTTT. Amino acids: CASQSGNTIYF.

The chain has TRBV12-3 or TRBV12-4 and TRBJ2-7, with D maybe TRBD1 (5 bases). V dropped 3 bases and J dropped 7 bases, with 10 bases sitting between them. The CDR3 is 12 amino acids. The CDR3 DNA follows: TGTGCCAGCAGTTTCAGGGTTGCGGAGCAGTACTTC. Translation gives CASSFRVAEQYF.

The V gene is TRBV28, the J gene TRBJ1-2; 7 nucleotides line up with TRBD1. Germline V gives CDR1 MDHEN, CDR2 SYDVKM. The CDR3 is made up of 14 amino acids. Trimming at V came to 2 bases and at J to 8 bases, leaving 8 bases not matched to a gene. The CDR3 bases are TGTGCCAGCAGTTTAACAGGGGATAGGCTGGGCTACACCTTC. Residues: CASSLTGDRLGYTF.

This chain connects TRBV7-2 to TRBJ2-2, with 8 nucleotides matching TRBD1. Germline CDR1 SGHTA, CDR2 FQGNSA. V was pared by 5 bases and J by 7 bases, with 12 bases of the junction left unmatched. The CDR3 has 16 amino acids. CDR3 protein: CASSPRGTGGIGELFF. The CDR3 DNA is TGTGCCAGCAGCCCTCGCGGGACAGGAGGAATCGGGGAGCTGTTTTTT.

The rearrangement joins TRBV7-9 to TRBJ2-3; 11 nucleotides line up with TRBD2. CDR3 length equals 15 residues. V lost 5 bases to trimming and J lost 2 bases; unmatched junction nucleotides: 3. Germline values: CDR1 SEHNR, CDR2 FQNEAQ (reference sequence). In DNA, the CDR3 is TGTGCCAGCAGCCCACTAGCGGGGGACACAGATACGCAGTATTTT. Translated: CASSPLAGDTDTQYF.

V is TRBV6-2 or TRBV6-3 and J is TRBJ1-1; TRBD1 matches 8 bases. Per the germline V gene, CDR1 is MNHEY and CDR2 is SVGEGT. The trim removed 5 bases at V and 8 bases at J, leaving 4 bases unmatched. CDR3 length: 12 residues. CDR3: CASSRTGIEAFF. CDR3 coding DNA: TGTGCCAGCAGTCGGACAGGGATCGAAGCTTTCTTT.

This sequence joins TRBV24-1 and TRBJ2-3, with a weak D call TRBD2 (6 bases). Germline values: CDR1 KGHDR, CDR2 SFDVKD. This CDR3 region has 20 residues. V was pared by 2 bases and J by 3 bases, with 26 bases between. The CDR3 nucleotides are TGTGCCACCAGTGATTCCAAGACGGGGGATCCTTTTGGTGGGACAGATACGCAGTATTTT. Translated, it gives CATSDSKTGDPFGGTDTQYF.

The chain employs TRBV5-4 and TRBJ1-1; TRBD1 might be the D (5 bases). The V gene's germline CDR1 is SGHNT and CDR2 YYREEE (reference sequence). CDR3 length: 13 residues. V was clipped by 4 bases and J by 5 bases, with 12 bases between them. CDR3 in DNA: TGTGCCAGCAGCGTTGACAGTCGGACTGAAGCTTTCTTT. Translated: CASSVDSRTEAFF.

Written as DNA, the CDR3 is TGTGCCAGCTCACCTCAGGGTTTTAGCAATCAGCCCCAGCATTTT. The encoded protein is CASSPQGFSNQPQHF. The chain uses TRBV18 and TRBJ1-5; the D gene is possibly TRBD1 (5 bases). The V end lost 3 bases, the J end lost 0 bases, and 9 bases lay between the germline ends. Germline CDR1 KGHSH, CDR2 LQKENI. The CDR3 sequence is 15 residues long.

The chain has TRBV7-9 and TRBJ2-1; 8 nucleotides align to TRBD2. Per the germline V gene, CDR1 is SEHNR and CDR2 is FQNEAQ (reference sequence). V lost 4 bases, J lost 5 bases, and 16 bases stayed unmatched. The CDR3 spans 18 residues. CDR3 residues: CASSSPTWAGGHNNEQFF. CDR3 sequence (DNA): TGTGCCAGCAGCTCCCCGACTTGGGCGGGGGGCCACAACAATGAGCAGTTCTTC.

The V and J genes are TRBV12-3 or TRBV12-4 and TRBJ1-2; D is possibly TRBD1 (5 bases). The CDR3 spans 13 residues. The V end was cut by 9 bases, the J end by 3 bases, with 14 bases between. Here the CDR3 reads CASTAGEDYGYTF. The CDR3, as DNA: TGTGCCAGTACTGCGGGGGAAGACTATGGCTACACCTTC.

The chain has TRBV18 and TRBJ2-1; D is undetermined. This CDR3 has 12 amino acids. From germline, CDR1 is KGHSH and CDR2 LQKENI. Trimming shortened V by 3 bases and J by 13 bases, and 13 bases separated the two germline ends. This chain's CDR3 is CASSPPSRGQFF. DNA for the CDR3: TGTGCCAGCTCACCCCCATCTAGAGGCCAGTTCTTC.

The J gene is TRBJ1-5, the V gene TRBV18; D remains ambiguous. Per germline, CDR1 KGHSH and CDR2 LQKENI. Between the trimmed V and J ends, which lost 6 bases and 3 bases, there was a span of 6 bases. The CDR3 runs 12 residues. DNA of the CDR3: TGTGCCAGCTCTTCCATCAATCAGCCCCAGCATTTT. Its protein is CASSSINQPQHF.

V and J are TRBV6-2 or TRBV6-3 and TRBJ1-5; D is ambiguous. Germline V CDR1 and CDR2: MNHEY, SVGEGT. This CDR3 is 16 amino acids long. V was clipped by 2 bases and J by 0 bases, with 11 bases between them. The CDR3 loop reads CASSYNLYYSNQPQHF. CDR3 coding DNA: TGTGCCAGCAGTTACAATCTTTACTATAGCAATCAGCCCCAGCATTTT.

This sequence joins TRBV11-2 and TRBJ2-3; 10 positions match TRBD2. With 3 bases clipped from V and 4 bases from J, the junction kept 1 base outside the gene matches. Looked up from germline, CDR1 is SGHAT and CDR2 is FQNNGV. The CDR3 runs to 14 residues. CDR3 DNA sequence: TGTGCCAGCAGCTTCAGCGGGGGGGCAGATACGCAGTATTTT. Translated, it gives CASSFSGGADTQYF.

The chain employs TRBV18 and TRBJ2-1, with 7 nucleotides matching TRBD1. The CDR3 length is 14 residues. V was clipped by 3 bases and J by 7 bases; unmatched bases: 6. The germline V gene encodes CDR1 KGHSH and CDR2 LQKENI. The CDR3 is CASSPVPQGNEQFF. The DNA of the CDR3 is TGTGCCAGCTCACCCGTCCCACAGGGGAATGAGCAGTTCTTC.

The chain joins TRBV2 to TRBJ1-2, with D tentatively TRBD1 (5 bases). The length of the CDR3 is 14 residues. CDR1 is SNHLY and CDR2 is FYNNEI in the germline V gene. The V end was cut by 5 bases, the J end by 2 bases, with 12 bases between. The CDR3 here is CASSFSTVNYGYTF. The DNA of the CDR3 is TGTGCCAGCAGTTTCTCGACAGTGAACTATGGCTACACCTTC.

The V call is TRBV7-2, the J call TRBJ1-5, with TRBD1 matching 8 bases. The CDR3 sequence is 14 residues long. The germline CDR1 and CDR2 sequences are SGHTA and FQGNSA. Losses at the gene ends were 5 bases for V and 6 bases for J; bases not matched to a gene: 6. For the CDR3, the DNA is TGTGCCAGCAGCGGACAGGGTTGGGGTCAGCCCCAGCATTTT. The encoded protein is CASSGQGWGQPQHF.

This chain connects TRBV29-1 to TRBJ1-2; D gene ambiguous. The CDR3 is 15 residues long. Germline CDR1 SQVTM, CDR2 ANQGSEA. V dropped 4 bases and J dropped 4 bases, with 19 bases sitting between them. CDR3 residues: CSVGRFGSSGYGYTF. Here the CDR3 DNA reads TGCAGCGTTGGGCGTTTCGGCAGTTCGGGCTATGGCTACACCTTC. Variable domain in full (rest from reference TRBV29-1 and TRBJ1-2): SAVISQKPSRDICQRGTSLTIQCQVDSQVTMMFWYRQQPGQSLTLIATANQGSEATYESGFVIDKFPISRPNLTFSTLTVSNMSPEDSSIYLCSVGRFGSSGYGYTFGSGTRLTVV.

This clone occurred once. V gene TRBV3-1 (or the pseudogene TRBV3-2) combines with J gene TRBJ1-1, with 9 bases aligning to TRBD1. V lost 8 bases, J lost 7 bases, and 5 bases stayed unmatched. The CDR3 has 12 amino acids. Germline assignment: CDR1 LGHDT and CDR2 YNNKEL (reference sequence). The CDR3 here is CASEGQGLEAFF. The CDR3 DNA is TGTGCCAGCGAGGGACAGGGACTTGAAGCTTTCTTT.